This TCR beta chain was retrieved from a study of response to subunit inactivated influenza vaccine. Notes on the study in general: The authors put forward the suggestion that each seasonal influenza vaccination may bring in only a limited number of new T cells.

TCRdb reanalysed the RT-PCR reads using MiXCR and keeps one entry per CDR3 protein. The repertoire consists of about 650,000 distinct CDR3 sequences, with 15% to 17% occurring once and the leading ten covering 9.5% to 13%. The CDR3 has 13 amino acids. V shed 6 bases, J shed 6 bases, and the junction held 5 bases outside the gene matches. The table lists this clonotype with many counts. The antigen is not known. This clonotype was sampled from a man between 45 and 60 years old who received an inactivated influenza vaccine. This chain links TRBV12-3 or TRBV12-4 with TRBJ1-5, with 7 nucleotides matching TRBD1. The sample here was PBMCs from blood, taken less than 13 days after vaccination. The CDR3 region is CASREQGSQPQHF. The CDR3 DNA is TGTGCCAGCAGGGAACAGGGGAGTCAGCCCCAGCATTTT.